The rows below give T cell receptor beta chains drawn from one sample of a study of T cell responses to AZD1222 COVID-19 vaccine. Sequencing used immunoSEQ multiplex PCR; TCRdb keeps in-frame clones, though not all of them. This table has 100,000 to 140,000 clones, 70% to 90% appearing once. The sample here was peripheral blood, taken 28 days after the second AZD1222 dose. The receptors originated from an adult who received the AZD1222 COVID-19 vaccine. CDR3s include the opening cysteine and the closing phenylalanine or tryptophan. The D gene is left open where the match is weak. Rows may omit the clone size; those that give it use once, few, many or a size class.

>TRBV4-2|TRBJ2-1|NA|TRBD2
TGTGCCAGCAGCCAAGATCGGTCTCGGACTAGCGGGGGGTACAATGAGCAGTTCTTC
CASSQDRSRTSGGYNEQFF
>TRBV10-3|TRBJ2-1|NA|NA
TGTGCCATCAGAGACGGTTCCAACAATGAGCAGTTCTTC
CAIRDGSNNEQFF
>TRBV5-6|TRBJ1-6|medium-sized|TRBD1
TGTGCCAGCAGCTTTGCACAGGGGCCCACCTATAATTCACCCCTCCACTTT
CASSFAQGPTYNSPLHF
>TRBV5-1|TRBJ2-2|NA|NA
TGCGCCAGCAGCACGAACACCGGGGAGCTGTTTTTT
CASSTNTGELFF
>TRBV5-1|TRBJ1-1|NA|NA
TGCGCCAGCAGCTTAGAGGGACAAAGGTTATCGGAAGCTTTCTTT
CASSLEGQRLSEAFF
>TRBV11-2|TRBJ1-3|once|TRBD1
TGTGCCAGCAGCCCCCGGGACAGGCTCTCCTCTGGAAACACCATATATTTT
CASSPRDRLSSGNTIYF
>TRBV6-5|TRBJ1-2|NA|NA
TGTGCCAGCAGCCCCTCCAGGGTGAGAGGCTACACCTTC
CASSPSRVRGYTF
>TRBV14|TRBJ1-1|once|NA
TGTGCCAGCAGCCCCCATGGGGGCACTGAAGCTTTCTTT
CASSPHGGTEAFF
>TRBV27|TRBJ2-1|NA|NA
TGTGCCAGCAGTTACTACAATGAGCAGTTCTTC
CASSYYNEQFF
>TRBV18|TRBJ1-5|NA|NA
TGTGCCAGCTCACAGGGGAGGGGTGGCAATCAGCCCCAGCATTTT
CASSQGRGGNQPQHF
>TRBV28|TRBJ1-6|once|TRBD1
TGTGCCAGCCTCAACGGACAGGGGGCGTATAATTCACCCCTCCACTTT
CASLNGQGAYNSPLHF
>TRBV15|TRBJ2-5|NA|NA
TGTGCCACCAGCAGAGATCCCAGAATCGAGACCCAGTACTTC
CATSRDPRIETQYF
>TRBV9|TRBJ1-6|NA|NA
TGTGCCAGCAGCGGATTGGACAGCCCCCGGGTTTCCTATAATTCACCCCTCCACTTT
CASSGLDSPRVSYNSPLHF
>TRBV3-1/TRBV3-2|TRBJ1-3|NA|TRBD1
TGTGCCAGCAGCCACCTCGGACAGGGCCCTCAGGACACCATATATTTT
CASSHLGQGPQDTIYF
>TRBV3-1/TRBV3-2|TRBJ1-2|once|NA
TGTGCCAGCAGCCGGCAAGGACACGGCTACACCTTC
CASSRQGHGYTF
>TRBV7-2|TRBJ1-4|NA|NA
TGTGCCAGCAGCTTAGGGACACTCCCAACTAATGAAAAACTGTTTTTT
CASSLGTLPTNEKLFF
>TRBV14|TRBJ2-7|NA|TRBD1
TGTGCCAGCAGCCAAGGCCCCGACAGGGGAATTCAGTACTTC
CASSQGPDRGIQYF
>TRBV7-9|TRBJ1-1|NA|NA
TGTGCCAGCAGCTCCTCCGGACGGAAGAACACTGAAGCTTTCTTT
CASSSSGRKNTEAFF
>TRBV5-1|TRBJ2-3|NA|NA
TGCGCCAGCATGTACCCTGGCACAGATACGCAGTATTTT
CASMYPGTDTQYF
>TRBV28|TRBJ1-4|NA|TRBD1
TGTGCCAGCAGTCTCCCCACCGGGACAGGGGGAAATTCAGGAGAAAAACTGTTTTTT
CASSLPTGTGGNSGEKLFF
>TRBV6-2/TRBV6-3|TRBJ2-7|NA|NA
TGTGCCAGCAGTTACCCGCCTGAAAAGCAGTACTTC
CASSYPPEKQYF
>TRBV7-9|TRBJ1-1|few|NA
TGTGCCAGCAGCTTAGTCGCGGCTGAAGCTTTCTTT
CASSLVAAEAFF
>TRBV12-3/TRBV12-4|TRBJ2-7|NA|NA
TGTGCCAGCAGTTTTTCTGGCGAGCAGTACTTC
CASSFSGEQYF
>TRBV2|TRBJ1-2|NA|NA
TGTGCCAGCAGTGACCTCCAGGGGTTGGGCTATGGCTACACCTTC
CASSDLQGLGYGYTF
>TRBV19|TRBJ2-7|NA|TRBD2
TGTGCCAGTAGTACCCAGGGACTAGCGGGGGATCTCTACGAGCAGTACTTC
CASSTQGLAGDLYEQYF
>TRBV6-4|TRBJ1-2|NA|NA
TGTGCCAGCAGTAGCTCCGAGGACACTCACTATGGCTACACCTTC
CASSSSEDTHYGYTF
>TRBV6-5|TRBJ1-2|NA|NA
TGTGCCAGCAGTTACTCGGGGGGGAGGAGTGGCCAGCTCTACACCTTC
CASSYSGGRSGQLYTF
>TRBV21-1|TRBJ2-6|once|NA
NA
CASSKVAGGSSGANVLTF
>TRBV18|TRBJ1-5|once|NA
TGTGCCAGCTCACCAAGGGAGGGAGGTAGCAATCAGCCCCAGCATTTT
CASSPREGGSNQPQHF
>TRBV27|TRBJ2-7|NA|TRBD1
TGTGCCAGCAGCTCCGGACAGGGGACTGCCTACGAGCAGTACTTC
CASSSGQGTAYEQYF
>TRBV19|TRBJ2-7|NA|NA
TGTGCCAGTAGTATAGAGTACCAGAGCGAGCAGTACTTC
CASSIEYQSEQYF
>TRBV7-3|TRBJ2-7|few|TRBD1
TGTGCCAGCAGCTTAGGACAGGGTACCTACGAGCAGTACTTC
CASSLGQGTYEQYF
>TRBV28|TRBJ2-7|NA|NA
TGTGCCAGCAGGGGAGGGGGCGAATACGAGCAGTACTTC
CASRGGGEYEQYF
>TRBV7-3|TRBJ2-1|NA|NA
TGTGCCAGCAGCTTAAATGTACAGGGAGGGCTGTTCTTC
CASSLNVQGGLFF
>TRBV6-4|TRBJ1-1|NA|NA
TGTGCCAGCAGTGACTCAGACAGGAACACTGAAGCTTTCTTT
CASSDSDRNTEAFF
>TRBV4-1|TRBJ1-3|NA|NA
TGCGCCAGCAGCCAAGGCTTTGGGGAGGGCTCTGGAAACACCATATATTTT
CASSQGFGEGSGNTIYF
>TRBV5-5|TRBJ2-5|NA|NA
TGTGCCAGCAGCGTCGAGGGGGGGCGGACCCAGACCCAGTACTTC
CASSVEGGRTQTQYF
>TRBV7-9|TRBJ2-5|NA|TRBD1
TGTGCCAGCAGCGCCCGACAGGGGTATGAGACCCAGTACTTC
CASSARQGYETQYF
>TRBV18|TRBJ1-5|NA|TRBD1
TGTGCCAGCTCACCCCGCGGACAGGGGGGGGACAATCAGCCCCAGCATTTT
CASSPRGQGGDNQPQHF
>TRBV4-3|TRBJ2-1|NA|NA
TGCGCCAGCAGCCAAGGATGGGACCCCCGGTCGGATGAGCAGTTCTTC
CASSQGWDPRSDEQFF
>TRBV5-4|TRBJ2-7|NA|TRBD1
TGTGCCAGCAGCTCGACCGGGACAGGCGACTACGAGCAGTACTTC
CASSSTGTGDYEQYF
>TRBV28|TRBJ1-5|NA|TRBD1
TGTGCCAGCAGTTTGGGGCAGGGGGTAGGTGGCAATCAGCCCCAGCATTTT
CASSLGQGVGGNQPQHF
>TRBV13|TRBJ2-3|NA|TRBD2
TGTGCCAGCAGCTCGGAGCGGGGGGCAACAGATACGCAGTATTTT
CASSSERGATDTQYF
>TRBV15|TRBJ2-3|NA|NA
TGTGCCACCAGCCTCCCGGAAGGTAGCACAGATACGCAGTATTTT
CATSLPEGSTDTQYF